A selection of T cell receptor beta chains follows, all from one sample in a study of graft-versus-host responses after intestinal transplantation. The data were produced by immunoSEQ multiplex PCR, yet TCRdb's version contains in-frame clones alone and is incomplete. The repertoire holds about 85,000 clones, approximately 90% seen once, with about 8% in the top ten. These TCRs are of unknown antigen specificity. The sequences come from unstimulated CD8+ T cells sorted from spleen or lymph node cells, collected before transplant. The source is a human donor who was the organ donor for an intestinal transplant. Both conserved end residues are part of each CDR3. Each record gives: V gene, clone size, J gene, D gene, CDR3 DNA, CDR3 protein. D genes are given only for firm matches. For some rows the clone size is stated as once, few or many, or as a class when expanded; others skip it.

>TRBV6-5|-|TRBJ2-7|-
TGTGCCAGCAGTCCGGACTATCCTGGCTCCTACGAGCAGTACTTC
CASSPDYPGSYEQYF
>TRBV7-6|-|TRBJ2-7|TRBD1
TGTGCCAGCAGCTTAGCGCTACAGGGGTCCTACGAGCAGTACTTC
CASSLALQGSYEQYF
>TRBV4-1|-|TRBJ2-2|TRBD2
TGCGCCACGACGGAGGGACTAGCGTACACCGGGGAGCTGTTTTTT
CATTEGLAYTGELFF
>TRBV7-9|-|TRBJ1-1|-
TGTGCCAGCAGAGGGGTGAACACTGAAGCTTTCTTT
CASRGVNTEAFF
>TRBV5-5|-|TRBJ2-2|-
TGTGCCAGCAGCTTGGATGGGGCCGGGGAGCTGTTTTTT
CASSLDGAGELFF
>TRBV19|-|TRBJ1-1|-
TGTGCCAGTAGTATAGATCTATCTCCCCGGGGGGACACTGAAGCTTTCTTT
CASSIDLSPRGDTEAFF
>TRBV2|-|TRBJ1-1|-
TGTGCCAGCATCCCGGGACTCACCACTGAAGCTTTCTTT
CASIPGLTTEAFF
>TRBV6-1|once|TRBJ1-2|-
TGTGCCAGCAGTTCCCTTGGGGGGCACGATGGCTACACCTTC
CASSSLGGHDGYTF
>TRBV6-1|-|TRBJ2-7|TRBD2
TGTGCCAGCAGCCTCTCGGGGGGGATGTACGAGCAGTACTTC
CASSLSGGMYEQYF
>TRBV27|once|TRBJ2-7|-
TGTGCCAGCAGTTTAGTGGGGGGTGGCTACTACGAGCAGTACTTC
CASSLVGGGYYEQYF
>TRBV4-1|-|TRBJ2-3|TRBD1
TGCGCCAGCAGCCAAGCCTCCGGGACAGGGGCGCGGTATTTT
CASSQASGTGARYF
>TRBV5-4|-|TRBJ2-3|-
TGTGCCAGCAGCGGACTAAGCACAGATACGCAGTATTTT
CASSGLSTDTQYF
>TRBV10-3|-|TRBJ1-1|-
TGTGCCATCAGTGGACTGGAGGGGATGAACACTGAAGCTTTCTTT
CAISGLEGMNTEAFF
>TRBV30|-|TRBJ2-2|-
TGTGCCTGGAATCTAAACGGGGAGCTGTTTTTT
CAWNLNGELFF
>TRBV10-3|-|TRBJ1-2|-
TGTGCCATCAGCCCTTTTGTAGGGGACTATGGCTACACCTTC
CAISPFVGDYGYTF
>TRBV5-6|-|TRBJ2-1|-
TGTGCCAGCAGCTTGCGGACCACCTACAATGAGCAGTTCTTC
CASSLRTTYNEQFF
>TRBV2|-|TRBJ2-1|TRBD2
TGTGCCAGCAGCCTAGCGGGAGGCTCCTACAATGAGCAGTTCTTC
CASSLAGGSYNEQFF
>TRBV25-1|once|TRBJ2-7|TRBD1
TGTGCCAGCAGTGATGACAGGGTCTTCGAGCAGTACTTC
CASSDDRVFEQYF
>TRBV11-2|-|TRBJ2-7|-
TGTGCCAGCAGTTTGGACAGTTGGGGCACCTCCTACGAGCAGTACTTC
CASSLDSWGTSYEQYF
>TRBV5-4|-|TRBJ1-1|-
TGTGCCCCCAATGGGGCAGATAACACTGAAGCTTTCTTT
CAPNGADNTEAFF
>TRBV7-3|-|TRBJ2-7|-
TGTGCCAGCAGCTTAAAGACCACCCTCTCCTACGAGCAGTACTTC
CASSLKTTLSYEQYF
>TRBV7-9|-|TRBJ2-1|-
TGTGCCAGCAGCTCGCCTGACTGGTCCTACAATGAGCAGTTCTTC
CASSSPDWSYNEQFF
>TRBV7-6|-|TRBJ1-3|TRBD1
TGTGCCAGCAGCTCCTCCGACAGGGGAACTGGAAACACCATATATTTT
CASSSSDRGTGNTIYF
>TRBV19|-|TRBJ2-3|-
TGTGCCAGTATGTTCACAGATACGCAGTATTTT
CASMFTDTQYF
>TRBV6-1|-|TRBJ1-6|TRBD1
TGTGCCAGCAGTGAATCGGGGGACAGGGTTTCACCCCTCCACTTT
CASSESGDRVSPLHF
>TRBV4-2|-|TRBJ2-1|-
TGTGCCAGCAGCCTCCAAACGGCCCAGGCGCCTCACAATGAGCAGTTCTTC
CASSLQTAQAPHNEQFF
>TRBV2|-|TRBJ2-2|TRBD2
TGTGCCAGCAGTCCCATAGGGACTAGCGGGCTGACCGGGGAGCTGTTTTTT
CASSPIGTSGLTGELFF
>TRBV2|-|TRBJ2-1|-
TGTGCCGCCCAGCCAGTGGGGGTTTCGGGCAATGAGCAGTTCTTC
CAAQPVGVSGNEQFF
>TRBV7-9|once|TRBJ2-1|-
TGTGCCAGCAGCCCGAACAGCTACAATGAGCAGTTCTTC
CASSPNSYNEQFF
>TRBV5-4|-|TRBJ2-1|TRBD2
TGTGCCAGCACTCCCGAGGGGATAGCGGGTGGCAATGAGCAGTTCTTC
CASTPEGIAGGNEQFF
>TRBV7-2|once|TRBJ2-2|-
TGTGCCAGCAGCTTACCCCAGGGGAGCACCGGGGAGCTGTTTTTT
CASSLPQGSTGELFF
>TRBV7-8|-|TRBJ2-1|TRBD2
TGTGCCAGCAGCAAACTAGCGGGAGGGGACAATGAGCAGTTCTTC
CASSKLAGGDNEQFF
>TRBV5-1|-|TRBJ2-5|-
TGCGCCAGCAGCTTTAGTGGGGCGCCCTACACCCAAGAGACCCAGTACTTC
CASSFSGAPYTQETQYF
>TRBV4-2|once|TRBJ1-1|-
TGTGCCAGCAGCGCCCAGGGGACACGGACTGAAGCTTTCTTT
CASSAQGTRTEAFF
>TRBV5-1|-|TRBJ2-1|TRBD1
TGCGCCAGCAGCATAGGACAGGGGTACAATGAGCAGTTCTTC
CASSIGQGYNEQFF
>TRBV2|-|TRBJ1-5|-
TGTGCCAGCAGTGAGGGATTTTACAGTAGCAATCAGCCCCAGCATTTT
CASSEGFYSSNQPQHF
>TRBV19|-|TRBJ2-6|-
TGTGCCTGCAGGGGCTCCTCTGGGGCCAACGTCCTGACTTTC
CACRGSSGANVLTF
>TRBV6-1|-|TRBJ1-6|-
TGTGCCAGCAGCTATCCAGGGGATTCACCCCTCCACTTT
CASSYPGDSPLHF
>TRBV18|-|TRBJ2-1|TRBD2
TGTGCCAGCTCACCGCCGACTAGCGACTATGAGCAGTTCTTC
CASSPPTSDYEQFF
>TRBV19|-|TRBJ2-1|-
TGTGCCAGTAGTCCCGACCGTAACAATGAGCAGTTCTTC
CASSPDRNNEQFF